The source of this T cell receptor (beta chain) is a study of T cells in Graves' hyperthyroidism and ophthalmopathy. Overall study results and limits: Patients with ophthalmopathy were separated from those with stable hyperthyroidism by a 13 V-J model. In validation, the model predicted ophthalmopathy. These predictions came a median about 6.5 months before onset.

About this clonotype itself: Its antigen is unidentified.

RNA transcripts provided the source from which TCR beta CDR3 regions were amplified. First-round RT-PCR with HTBI primers amplified the TCR CDR3 region. TCRdb re-derived calls from the multiplex PCR reads in MiXCR, one entry per CDR3 protein. This sample has over 450,000 distinct CDR3 sequences, with about 15% found just once. The study defined stable Graves' hyperthyroidism as no ophthalmopathy progression within 18 months. Patients between 18 and 65 years old had hyperthyroidism, newly diagnosed and lasting under 2 months. The CDR3 contains 11 residues. V gave up 6 bases and J gave up 6 bases, with 8 bases separating them. The germline V gene has CDR1 MNHNS and CDR2 SASEGT.

Sequencing was done on a sample of blood. The clonotype originates from a woman aged 18 to 35 with Graves' hyperthyroidism. The rearrangement joins TRBV6-1 to TRBJ1-1; D gene ambiguous. CDR3 sequence reads: CASRSAAEAFF. As DNA, the CDR3 is TGTGCCAGCAGATCCGCCGCTGAAGCTTTCTTT.